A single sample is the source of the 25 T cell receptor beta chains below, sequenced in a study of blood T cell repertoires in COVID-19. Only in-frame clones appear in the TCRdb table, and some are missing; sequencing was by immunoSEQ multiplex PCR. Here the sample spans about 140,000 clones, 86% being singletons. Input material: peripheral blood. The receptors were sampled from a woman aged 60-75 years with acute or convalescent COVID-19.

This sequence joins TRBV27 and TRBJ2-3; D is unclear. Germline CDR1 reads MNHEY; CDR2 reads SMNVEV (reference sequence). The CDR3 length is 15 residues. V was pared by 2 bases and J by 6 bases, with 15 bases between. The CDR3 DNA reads TGTGCCAGCAGTTTAGAGAGGTTTAACGTGGATACGCAGTATTTT. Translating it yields CASSLERFNVDTQYF.

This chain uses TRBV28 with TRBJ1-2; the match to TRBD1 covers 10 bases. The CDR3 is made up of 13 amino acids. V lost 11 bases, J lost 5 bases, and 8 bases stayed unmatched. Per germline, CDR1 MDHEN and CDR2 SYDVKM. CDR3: CALQDRGRYGYTF. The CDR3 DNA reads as TGTGCCCTTCAGGACAGGGGGAGGTATGGCTACACCTTC.

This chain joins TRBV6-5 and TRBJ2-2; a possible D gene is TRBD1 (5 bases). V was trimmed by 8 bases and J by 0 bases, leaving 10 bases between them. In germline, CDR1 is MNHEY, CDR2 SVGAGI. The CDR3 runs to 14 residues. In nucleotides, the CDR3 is TGTGCCAGCGCACAGGACGCGAACACCGGGGAGCTGTTTTTT. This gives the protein CASAQDANTGELFF.

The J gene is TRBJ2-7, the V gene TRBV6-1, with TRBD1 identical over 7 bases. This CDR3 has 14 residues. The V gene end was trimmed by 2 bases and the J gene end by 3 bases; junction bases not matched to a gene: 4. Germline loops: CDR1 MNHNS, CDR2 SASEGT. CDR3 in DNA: TGTGCCAGCAGTGAACGAGACAGGGACTACGAGCAGTACTTC. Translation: CASSERDRDYEQYF.

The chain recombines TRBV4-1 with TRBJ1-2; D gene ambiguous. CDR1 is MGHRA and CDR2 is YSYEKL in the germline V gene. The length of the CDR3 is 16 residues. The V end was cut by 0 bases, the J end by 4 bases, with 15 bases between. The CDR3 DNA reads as TGCGCCAGCAGCCAAGATCAGGCGGGTAGCTTCTATGGCTACACCTTC. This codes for CASSQDQAGSFYGYTF.

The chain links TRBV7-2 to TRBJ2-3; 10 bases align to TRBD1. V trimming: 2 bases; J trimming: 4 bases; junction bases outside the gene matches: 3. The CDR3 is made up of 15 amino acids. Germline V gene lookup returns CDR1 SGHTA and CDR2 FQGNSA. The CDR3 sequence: CASSLRGTGADTQYF. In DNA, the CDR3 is TGTGCCAGCAGCTTACGTGGGACAGGGGCAGATACGCAGTATTTT.

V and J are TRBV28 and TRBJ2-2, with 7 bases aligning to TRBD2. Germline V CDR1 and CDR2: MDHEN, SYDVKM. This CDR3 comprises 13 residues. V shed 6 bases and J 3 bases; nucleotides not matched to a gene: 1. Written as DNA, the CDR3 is TGTGCCAGCAGCCGGGGGGACACCGGGGAGCTGTTTTTT. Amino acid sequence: CASSRGDTGELFF.

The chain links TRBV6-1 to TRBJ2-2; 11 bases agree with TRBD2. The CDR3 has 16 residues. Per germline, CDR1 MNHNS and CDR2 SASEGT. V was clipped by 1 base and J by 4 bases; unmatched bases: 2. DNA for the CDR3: TGTGCCAGCAGTGAAGTACTAGCGGGGGTCACCGGGGAGCTGTTTTTT. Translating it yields CASSEVLAGVTGELFF.

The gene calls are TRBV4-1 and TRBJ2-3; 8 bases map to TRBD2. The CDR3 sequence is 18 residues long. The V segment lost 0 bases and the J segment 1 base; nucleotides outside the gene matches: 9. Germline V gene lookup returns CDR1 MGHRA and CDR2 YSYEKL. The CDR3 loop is CASSQDIIPTSGTDTQYF. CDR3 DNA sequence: TGCGCCAGCAGCCAAGATATTATACCGACTAGCGGCACAGATACGCAGTATTTT.

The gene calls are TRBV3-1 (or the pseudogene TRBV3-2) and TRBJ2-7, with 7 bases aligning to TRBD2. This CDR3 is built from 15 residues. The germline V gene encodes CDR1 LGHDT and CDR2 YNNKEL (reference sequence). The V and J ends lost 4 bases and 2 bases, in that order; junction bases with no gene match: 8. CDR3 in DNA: TGTGCCAGCAGCCTTAGCGGGTATTTGGCCTACGAGCAGTACTTC. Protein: CASSLSGYLAYEQYF.

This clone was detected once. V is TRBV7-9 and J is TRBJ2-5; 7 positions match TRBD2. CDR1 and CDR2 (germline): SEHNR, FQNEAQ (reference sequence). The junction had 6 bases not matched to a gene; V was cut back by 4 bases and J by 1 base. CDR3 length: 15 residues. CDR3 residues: CASSSLSGPQETQYF. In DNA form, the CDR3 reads TGTGCCAGCAGCTCCCTTAGCGGGCCCCAAGAGACCCAGTACTTC.

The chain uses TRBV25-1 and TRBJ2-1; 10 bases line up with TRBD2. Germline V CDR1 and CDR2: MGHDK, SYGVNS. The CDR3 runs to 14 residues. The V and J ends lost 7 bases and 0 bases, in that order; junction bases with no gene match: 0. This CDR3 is CASKRGGSYNEQFF. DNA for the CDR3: TGTGCCAGCAAGCGGGGGGGCTCCTACAATGAGCAGTTCTTC. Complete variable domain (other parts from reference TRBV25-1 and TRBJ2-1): EADIYQTPRYLVIGTGKKITLECSQTMGHDKMYWYQQDPGMELHLIHYSYGVNSTEKGDLSSESTVSRIRTEHFPLTLESARPSHTSQYLCASKRGGSYNEQFFGPGTRLTVL.

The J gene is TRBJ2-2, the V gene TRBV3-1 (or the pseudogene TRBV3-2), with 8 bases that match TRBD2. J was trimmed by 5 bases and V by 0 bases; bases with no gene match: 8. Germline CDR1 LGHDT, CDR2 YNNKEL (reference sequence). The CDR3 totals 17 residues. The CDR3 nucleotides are TGTGCCAGCAGCCAAGATCTGGTAGCGGGGACAACCGGGGAGCTGTTTTTT. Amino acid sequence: CASSQDLVAGTTGELFF.

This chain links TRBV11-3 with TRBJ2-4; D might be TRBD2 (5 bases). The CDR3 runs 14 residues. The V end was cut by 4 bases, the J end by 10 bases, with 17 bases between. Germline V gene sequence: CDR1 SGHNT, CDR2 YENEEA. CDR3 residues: CASSSAELGRIQYF. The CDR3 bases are TGTGCCAGCAGCTCAGCCGAACTAGGACGGATTCAGTACTTC.

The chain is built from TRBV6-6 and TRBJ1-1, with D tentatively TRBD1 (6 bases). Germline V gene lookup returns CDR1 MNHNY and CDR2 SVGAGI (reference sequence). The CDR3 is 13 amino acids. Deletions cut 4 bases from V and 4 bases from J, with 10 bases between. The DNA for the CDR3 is TGTGCCAGCAGTTCCACAGGGACCACTGAAGCTTTCTTT. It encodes CASSSTGTTEAFF.

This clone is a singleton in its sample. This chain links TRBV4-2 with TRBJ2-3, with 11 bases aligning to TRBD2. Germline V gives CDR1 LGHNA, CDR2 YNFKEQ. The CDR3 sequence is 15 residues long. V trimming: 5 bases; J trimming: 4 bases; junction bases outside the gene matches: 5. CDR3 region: CASSVSGGAADTQYF. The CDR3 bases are TGTGCCAGCAGCGTTAGCGGGGGGGCGGCAGATACGCAGTATTTT.

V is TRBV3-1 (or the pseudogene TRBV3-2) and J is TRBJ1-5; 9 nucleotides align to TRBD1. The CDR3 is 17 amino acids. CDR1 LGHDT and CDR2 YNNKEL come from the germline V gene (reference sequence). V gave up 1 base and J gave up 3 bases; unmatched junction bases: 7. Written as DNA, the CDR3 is TGTGCCAGCAGCCAAGTTTCGACAGGGGGTTTCAATCAGCCCCAGCATTTT. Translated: CASSQVSTGGFNQPQHF.

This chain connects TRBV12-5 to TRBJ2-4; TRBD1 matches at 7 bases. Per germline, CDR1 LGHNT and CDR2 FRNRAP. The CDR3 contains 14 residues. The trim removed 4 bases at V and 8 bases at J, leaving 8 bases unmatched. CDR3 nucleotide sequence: TGTGCTAGTGGTTCCGACAGGGTAAGAGACATTCAGTACTTC. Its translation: CASGSDRVRDIQYF.

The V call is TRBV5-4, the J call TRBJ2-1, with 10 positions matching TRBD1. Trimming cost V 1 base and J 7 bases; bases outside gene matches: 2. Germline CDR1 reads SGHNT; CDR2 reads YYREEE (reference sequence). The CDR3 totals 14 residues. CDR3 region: CASSLKGQGNEQFF. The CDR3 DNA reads TGTGCCAGCAGCTTGAAGGGACAGGGGAATGAGCAGTTCTTC.

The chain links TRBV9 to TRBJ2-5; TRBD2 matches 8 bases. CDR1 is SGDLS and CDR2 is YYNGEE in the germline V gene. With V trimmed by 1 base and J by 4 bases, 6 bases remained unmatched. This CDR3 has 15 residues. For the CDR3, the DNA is TGTGCCAGCAGCGTATTACGGGGGGGCTTAGAGACCCAGTACTTC. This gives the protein CASSVLRGGLETQYF. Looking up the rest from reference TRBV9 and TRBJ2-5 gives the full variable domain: DSGVTQTPKHLITATGQRVTLRCSPRSGDLSVYWYQQSLDQGLQFLIQYYNGEERAKGNILERFSAQQFPDLHSELNLSSLELGDSALYFCASSVLRGGLETQYFGPGTRLLVL.

Here the CDR3 DNA reads TGTGCCAGCAGTTTCTTTGTGACTAGGGGTTCGTACGAGCAGTACTTC. Its translation is CASSFFVTRGSYEQYF. The rearrangement joins TRBV27 to TRBJ2-7, with D perhaps matching TRBD2 (6 bases). Trimming removed 3 bases from V and 4 bases from J, with 19 bases in between. Germline CDR1 reads MNHEY; CDR2 reads SMNVEV (reference sequence). The CDR3 totals 16 residues.

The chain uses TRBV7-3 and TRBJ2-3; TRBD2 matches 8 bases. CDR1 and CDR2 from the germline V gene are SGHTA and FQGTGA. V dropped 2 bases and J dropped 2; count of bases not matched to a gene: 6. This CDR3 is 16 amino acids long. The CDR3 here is CASSLSGTRPTDTQYF. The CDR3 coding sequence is TGTGCCAGCAGCTTATCCGGGACTAGACCCACAGATACGCAGTATTTT.

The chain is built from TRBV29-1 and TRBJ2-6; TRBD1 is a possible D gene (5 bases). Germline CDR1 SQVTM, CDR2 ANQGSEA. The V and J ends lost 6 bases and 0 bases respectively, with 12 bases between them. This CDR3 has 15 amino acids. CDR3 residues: CSVLGHSSGANVLTF. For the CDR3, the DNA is TGCAGCGTCCTCGGACATTCCTCTGGGGCCAACGTCCTGACTTTC.

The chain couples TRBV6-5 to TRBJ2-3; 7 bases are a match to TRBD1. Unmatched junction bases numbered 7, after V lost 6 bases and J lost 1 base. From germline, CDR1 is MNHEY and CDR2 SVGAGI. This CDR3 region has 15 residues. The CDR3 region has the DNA TGTGCCAGCAGCCGACAGGGATGGGGCACAGATACGCAGTATTTT. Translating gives CASSRQGWGTDTQYF.

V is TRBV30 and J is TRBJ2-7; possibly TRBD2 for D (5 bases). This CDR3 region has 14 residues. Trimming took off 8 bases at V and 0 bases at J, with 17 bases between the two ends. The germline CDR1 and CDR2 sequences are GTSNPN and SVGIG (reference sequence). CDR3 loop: CAGDGGGGSYEQYF. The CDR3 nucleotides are TGTGCCGGGGATGGAGGCGGCGGCTCCTACGAGCAGTACTTC.